These T cell receptor beta chains were read from a single sample in a study of T cell repertoires in cytomegalovirus infection. TCRdb re-called the reads through MiXCR, storing one row per CDR3 protein. The sample records 680,000 or so distinct CDR3 sequences, around 32% being singletons. Which antigens these TCRs recognize remains unknown. The sample consisted of cultured PBMCs, taken from culture after CMV antigen stimulation. The receptors were gathered from a human donor in good health (CMV status not recorded). Some clones in this sample may be carry-over from other donors' samples. CDR3s include the opening cysteine and the closing phenylalanine or tryptophan. D genes are given only for firm matches. Some rows have no size entry. The others give once, few or many, or a class for an expanded clone.

d_gene: NA; abundance: NA; j_gene: TRBJ2-1; v_gene: TRBV7-2; CDR3aa: CASSLFRGRGYNEQFF; CDR3nt: TGTGCCAGCAGCTTATTTAGGGGCAGGGGTTACAATGAGCAGTTCTTC
d_gene: TRBD1; abundance: few; j_gene: TRBJ1-1; v_gene: TRBV5-6; CDR3aa: CASSLRGHMNTEAFF; CDR3nt: TGTGCCAGCAGCTTGAGGGGGCACATGAACACTGAAGCTTTCTTT
d_gene: NA; abundance: NA; j_gene: TRBJ1-3; v_gene: TRBV25-1; CDR3aa: CASSDVKATSGNTIYF; CDR3nt: TGTGCCAGCAGTGATGTCAAGGCGACCTCTGGAAACACCATATATTTT
d_gene: NA; abundance: few; j_gene: TRBJ1-1; v_gene: TRBV28; CDR3aa: CASSIPGRAYEAFF; CDR3nt: TGTGCCAGCAGTATTCCAGGTCGGGCTTATGAAGCTTTCTTT
d_gene: NA; abundance: once; j_gene: TRBJ1-2; v_gene: TRBV3-1; CDR3aa: CASRATGTPIYGYTF; CDR3nt: TGTGCCAGCAGAGCGACCGGGACACCGATCTATGGCTACACCTTC
d_gene: NA; abundance: few; j_gene: TRBJ2-2; v_gene: TRBV7-2; CDR3aa: CASSPGPGTGELFF; CDR3nt: TGTGCCAGCAGCCCTGGGCCCGGCACCGGGGAGCTGTTTTTT
d_gene: NA; abundance: few; j_gene: TRBJ2-1; v_gene: TRBV6-2/TRBV6-3; CDR3aa: CASSRINEQFF; CDR3nt: TGTGCCAGCAGCCGCATCAATGAGCAGTTCTTC
d_gene: NA; abundance: NA; j_gene: TRBJ2-7; v_gene: TRBV20-1; CDR3aa: CSARVAGTPYEQYF; CDR3nt: TGCAGTGCTAGAGTGGCAGGGACTCCCTACGAGCAGTACTTC
d_gene: TRBD1; abundance: NA; j_gene: TRBJ1-4; v_gene: TRBV6-6; CDR3aa: CASSGRDRRLSNEKLFF; CDR3nt: TGTGCCAGCAGTGGCCGGGACAGGAGACTTTCTAATGAAAAACTGTTTTTT
d_gene: NA; abundance: many; j_gene: TRBJ2-4; v_gene: TRBV7-2; CDR3aa: CASSRTVDLAKNIQYF; CDR3nt: TGTGCCAGCAGCCGAACCGTCGATCTAGCCAAAAACATTCAGTACTTC
d_gene: TRBD1; abundance: NA; j_gene: TRBJ2-2; v_gene: TRBV2; CDR3aa: CASSKNRGNTGELFF; CDR3nt: TGTGCCAGCAGTAAAAACAGGGGGAACACCGGGGAGCTGTTTTTT
d_gene: NA; abundance: NA; j_gene: TRBJ2-7; v_gene: TRBV20-1; CDR3aa: CSANYRPSYEQYF; CDR3nt: TGCAGTGCTAATTATCGGCCATCCTACGAGCAGTACTTC
d_gene: NA; abundance: once; j_gene: TRBJ1-2; v_gene: TRBV6-6; CDR3aa: CASSYSPSEYGYTF; CDR3nt: TGTGCCAGCAGTTACTCGCCAAGCGAATATGGCTACACCTTC
d_gene: NA; abundance: few; j_gene: TRBJ2-4; v_gene: TRBV7-8; CDR3aa: CASSFTENIQYF; CDR3nt: TGTGCCAGCAGCTTTACGGAAAACATTCAGTACTTC
d_gene: NA; abundance: few; j_gene: TRBJ2-7; v_gene: TRBV15; CDR3aa: CATSPTVGLPDEQYF; CDR3nt: TGTGCCACCAGCCCCACCGTCGGACTGCCGGACGAGCAGTATTTC
d_gene: NA; abundance: NA; j_gene: TRBJ2-7; v_gene: TRBV6-6; CDR3aa: CASSFYDSYEQYF; CDR3nt: TGTGCCAGCAGTTTCTATGACAGCTACGAGCAGTACTTC
d_gene: TRBD2; abundance: NA; j_gene: TRBJ2-7; v_gene: TRBV7-2; CDR3aa: CASSPWGLAPGEQYF; CDR3nt: TGTGCCAGCAGCCCGTGGGGACTAGCTCCGGGGGAGCAGTACTTC
d_gene: TRBD2; abundance: NA; j_gene: TRBJ2-1; v_gene: TRBV7-4; CDR3aa: CASSLVAGSLSEQFF; CDR3nt: TGTGCCAGCAGCTTAGTAGCGGGAAGTCTGAGTGAGCAGTTCTTC
d_gene: TRBD2; abundance: few; j_gene: TRBJ2-5; v_gene: TRBV7-8; CDR3aa: CASSLAVVGLAAEETQYF; CDR3nt: TGTGCCAGCAGCTTAGCTGTAGTGGGACTAGCTGCGGAAGAGACCCAGTACTTC
d_gene: NA; abundance: many; j_gene: TRBJ2-2; v_gene: TRBV7-2; CDR3aa: CASKTRLQNTGELFF; CDR3nt: TGTGCCAGCAAGACCCGGCTGCAGAACACCGGGGAGCTGTTTTTT
d_gene: NA; abundance: NA; j_gene: TRBJ2-3; v_gene: TRBV27; CDR3aa: CASSLGGSPDTQYF; CDR3nt: TGTGCCAGCAGTTTAGGGGGTTCGCCAGATACGCAGTATTTT
d_gene: NA; abundance: few; j_gene: TRBJ1-5; v_gene: TRBV20-1; CDR3aa: CSAILRRASNQPQHF; CDR3nt: TGCAGTGCCATTCTCCGGCGCGCGAGCAATCAGCCCCAGCATTTT
d_gene: NA; abundance: few; j_gene: TRBJ2-3; v_gene: TRBV7-6; CDR3aa: CASSPPRATDTQYF; CDR3nt: TGTGCCAGCAGCCCTCCCCGGGCCACAGATACGCAGTATTTT
d_gene: NA; abundance: few; j_gene: TRBJ1-4; v_gene: TRBV5-1; CDR3aa: CASSFARREKLFF; CDR3nt: TGCGCCAGCAGCTTCGCCCGAAGAGAAAAACTGTTTTTT
d_gene: NA; abundance: NA; j_gene: TRBJ1-1; v_gene: TRBV18; CDR3aa: CASSPQRAVTEAFF; CDR3nt: TGTGCCAGCTCACCACAAAGAGCAGTCACTGAAGCTTTCTTT
d_gene: NA; abundance: NA; j_gene: TRBJ1-6; v_gene: TRBV7-9; CDR3aa: CASSPAGVGDSPLHF; CDR3nt: TGTGCCAGCAGCCCCGCGGGGGTCGGCGATTCACCCCTCCACTTT
d_gene: NA; abundance: few; j_gene: TRBJ1-2; v_gene: TRBV4-1; CDR3aa: CASSQGTVEGYGYTF; CDR3nt: TGCGCCAGCAGCCAAGGGACGGTCGAAGGCTATGGCTACACCTTC
d_gene: NA; abundance: many; j_gene: TRBJ2-1; v_gene: TRBV7-9; CDR3aa: CASSFTGTYNEQFF; CDR3nt: TGTGCCAGCAGCTTCACCGGGACCTACAATGAGCAGTTCTTC
d_gene: TRBD1; abundance: NA; j_gene: TRBJ1-5; v_gene: TRBV2; CDR3aa: CASRAGTGGGNQPQHF; CDR3nt: TGTGCCAGCAGAGCGGGGACAGGGGGAGGCAATCAGCCCCAGCATTTT
d_gene: NA; abundance: many; j_gene: TRBJ1-2; v_gene: TRBV7-2; CDR3aa: CASSLDGGNYGYTF; CDR3nt: TGTGCCAGCAGCTTAGATGGCGGTAACTATGGCTACACCTTC
d_gene: NA; abundance: NA; j_gene: TRBJ2-1; v_gene: TRBV19; CDR3aa: CASTAGRYNEQFF; CDR3nt: TGTGCCAGTACCGCGGGACGTTACAATGAGCAGTTCTTC
d_gene: NA; abundance: NA; j_gene: TRBJ2-1; v_gene: TRBV4-1; CDR3aa: CASSQDRVGGWESEQFF; CDR3nt: TGCGCCAGCAGCCAAGATCGGGTCGGCGGGTGGGAGTCGGAGCAGTTCTTC
d_gene: TRBD1; abundance: NA; j_gene: TRBJ1-2; v_gene: TRBV7-3; CDR3aa: CASSAWTGGDYGYTF; CDR3nt: TGTGCCAGCAGCGCGTGGACAGGGGGTGACTATGGCTACACCTTC
d_gene: NA; abundance: many; j_gene: TRBJ1-5; v_gene: TRBV7-2; CDR3aa: CASSLASRQPQHF; CDR3nt: TGTGCCAGCAGCTTAGCATCTCGTCAGCCCCAGCATTTT
d_gene: NA; abundance: NA; j_gene: TRBJ2-7; v_gene: TRBV6-5; CDR3aa: CASSQGHTRDEQYF; CDR3nt: TGTGCCAGCAGTCAAGGCCATACTAGGGACGAGCAGTACTTC
d_gene: TRBD2; abundance: NA; j_gene: TRBJ2-2; v_gene: TRBV6-1; CDR3aa: CASSPPGGYTGELFF; CDR3nt: TGTGCCAGCAGTCCCCCCGGGGGGTACACCGGGGAGCTGTTTTTT
d_gene: NA; abundance: NA; j_gene: TRBJ1-2; v_gene: TRBV7-6; CDR3aa: CASSSQGFAGYTF; CDR3nt: TGTGCCAGCAGCTCTCAGGGATTTGCTGGCTACACCTTC
d_gene: TRBD2; abundance: many; j_gene: TRBJ2-5; v_gene: TRBV7-2; CDR3aa: CASSPTSGGSETQYF; CDR3nt: TGTGCCAGCAGCCCCACTAGCGGGGGGTCGGAGACCCAGTACTTC
d_gene: TRBD1; abundance: NA; j_gene: TRBJ2-2; v_gene: TRBV6-2/TRBV6-3; CDR3aa: CASRRQGVDTGELFF; CDR3nt: TGTGCCAGCAGAAGACAGGGGGTGGACACCGGGGAGCTGTTTTTT
d_gene: TRBD2; abundance: NA; j_gene: TRBJ2-3; v_gene: TRBV19; CDR3aa: CASSIGTSGIDTQYF; CDR3nt: TGTGCCAGTAGTATCGGGACTAGCGGGATAGATACGCAGTATTTT
d_gene: TRBD1; abundance: NA; j_gene: TRBJ2-7; v_gene: TRBV6-1; CDR3aa: CASSRGQVGYEQYF; CDR3nt: TGTGCCAGCAGTCGGGGACAGGTGGGCTACGAGCAGTACTTC
d_gene: NA; abundance: many; j_gene: TRBJ2-5; v_gene: TRBV7-9; CDR3aa: CASSPNGVQETQYF; CDR3nt: TGTGCCAGCAGCCCTAATGGGGTACAAGAGACCCAGTACTTC
d_gene: NA; abundance: many; j_gene: TRBJ1-1; v_gene: TRBV7-2; CDR3aa: CASSLAYETLGAFF; CDR3nt: TGTGCCAGCAGCTTAGCGTATGAGACCCTAGGGGCTTTCTTT
d_gene: TRBD2; abundance: NA; j_gene: TRBJ2-1; v_gene: TRBV20-1; CDR3aa: CSAEGTSDRSEQFF; CDR3nt: TGCAGTGCTGAGGGGACTAGCGATCGGAGTGAGCAGTTCTTC
d_gene: TRBD1; abundance: NA; j_gene: TRBJ2-2; v_gene: TRBV27; CDR3aa: CASSSYGTGGTGELFF; CDR3nt: TGTGCCAGCAGTTCCTACGGGACAGGGGGCACCGGGGAGCTGTTTTTT
d_gene: NA; abundance: NA; j_gene: TRBJ2-5; v_gene: TRBV12-3/TRBV12-4; CDR3aa: CASSLLGGLAQETQYF; CDR3nt: TGTGCCAGCAGTTTACTGGGGGGGCTGGCCCAAGAGACCCAGTACTTC
d_gene: TRBD2; abundance: few; j_gene: TRBJ2-1; v_gene: TRBV4-1; CDR3aa: CASSQRGGAYNEQFF; CDR3nt: TGCGCCAGCAGCCAGCGCGGGGGGGCCTACAATGAGCAGTTCTTC
d_gene: NA; abundance: NA; j_gene: TRBJ2-6; v_gene: TRBV7-8; CDR3aa: CASSIRDPELNVLTF; CDR3nt: TGTGCCAGCAGCATCCGGGACCCGGAACTTAACGTCCTGACTTTC
d_gene: NA; abundance: NA; j_gene: TRBJ2-4; v_gene: TRBV20-1; CDR3aa: CSARGQGLGLAKNIQYF; CDR3nt: TGCAGTGCTAGAGGTCAGGGGTTGGGGCTAGCCAAAAACATTCAGTACTTC
d_gene: TRBD1; abundance: NA; j_gene: TRBJ1-3; v_gene: TRBV12-3/TRBV12-4; CDR3aa: CASKDRIFTGNTIYF; CDR3nt: TGTGCCAGCAAGGACAGGATCTTTACTGGAAACACCATATATTTT
d_gene: NA; abundance: few; j_gene: TRBJ1-1; v_gene: TRBV7-2; CDR3aa: CASSLGQYTEAFF; CDR3nt: TGTGCCAGCAGCTTGGGTCAGTACACTGAAGCTTTCTTT
d_gene: NA; abundance: few; j_gene: TRBJ2-5; v_gene: TRBV6-1; CDR3aa: CASSEGFRAAQYF; CDR3nt: TGTGCCAGCAGTGAGGGTTTCCGGGCCGCCCAGTACTTC
d_gene: NA; abundance: few; j_gene: TRBJ2-3; v_gene: TRBV14; CDR3aa: CASSQSGNTQYF; CDR3nt: TGTGCCAGCAGCCAATCCGGAAATACGCAGTATTTT